This note documents a single T cell receptor (beta chain) sequence. Its target is unknown. These data belong to a study of cytomegalovirus exposure and HLA in healthy donors. Overall study findings and caveats: Researchers reported in a later analysis that a missense DCLRE1C variant was tied to TCR beta V- and J-gene trimming. Equally common other TCR beta chains were less clonally expanded than HLA-associated ones, a later analysis found.

Both 60 Vbeta primers and 13 Jbeta primers went into the PCR. TCRdb's copy holds only in-frame clones and misses some; the assay was immunoSEQ multiplex PCR. The sample contains some 180,000 clones, 75% to 85% of which appear only once. The origin of this receptor is a man between 18 and 29 years old in good health and CMV-seronegative. Material: PBMCs.

In nucleotides, the CDR3 is TGTGCCAGCAGTTTCGGGACTAGCGGGTACGAGCAGTACTTC. Its translation is CASSFGTSGYEQYF. The V and J genes are TRBV28 and TRBJ2-7; 12 bases map to TRBD2. The CDR3 runs 14 residues. The V segment lost 3 bases and the J segment 4 bases; nucleotides outside the gene matches: 1. Germline assignment: CDR1 MDHEN and CDR2 SYDVKM.